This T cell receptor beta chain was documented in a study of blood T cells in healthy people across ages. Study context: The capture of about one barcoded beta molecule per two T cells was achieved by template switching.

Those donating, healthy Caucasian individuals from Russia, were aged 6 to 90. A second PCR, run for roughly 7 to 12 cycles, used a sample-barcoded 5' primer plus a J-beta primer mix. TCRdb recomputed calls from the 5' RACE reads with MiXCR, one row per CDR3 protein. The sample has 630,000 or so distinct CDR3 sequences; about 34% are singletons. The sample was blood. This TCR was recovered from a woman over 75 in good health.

Here the CDR3 DNA reads TGTGCCATCAGTGAGTCGGGAAGATACAATGAGCAGTTCTTC. Translated: CAISESGRYNEQFF. The chain carries TRBV10-3 and TRBJ2-1, with D uncertain. The ends were cut back, 0 bases at V and 4 bases at J, with 7 bases in the middle. This CDR3 has 14 amino acids. Germline values: CDR1 ENHRY, CDR2 SYGVKD.